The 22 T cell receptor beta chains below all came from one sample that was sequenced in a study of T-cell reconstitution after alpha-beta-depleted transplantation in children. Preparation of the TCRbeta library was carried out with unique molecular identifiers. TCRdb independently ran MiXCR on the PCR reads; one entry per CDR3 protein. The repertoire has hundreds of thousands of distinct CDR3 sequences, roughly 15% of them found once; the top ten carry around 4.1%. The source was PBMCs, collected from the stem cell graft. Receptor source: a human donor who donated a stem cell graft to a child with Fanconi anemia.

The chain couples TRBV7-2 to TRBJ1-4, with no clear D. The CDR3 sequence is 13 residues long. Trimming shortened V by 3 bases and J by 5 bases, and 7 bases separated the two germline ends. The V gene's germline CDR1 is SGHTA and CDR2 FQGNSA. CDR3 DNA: TGTGCCAGCAGCTTCGAGGGCAATGAAAAACTGTTTTTT. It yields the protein CASSFEGNEKLFF.

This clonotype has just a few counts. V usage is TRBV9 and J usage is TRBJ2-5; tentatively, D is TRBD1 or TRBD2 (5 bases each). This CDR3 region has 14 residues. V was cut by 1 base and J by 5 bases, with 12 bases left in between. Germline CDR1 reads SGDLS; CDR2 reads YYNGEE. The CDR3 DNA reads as TGTGCCAGCAGCGTATCACCGGGGCCTGAGACCCAGTACTTC. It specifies CASSVSPGPETQYF.

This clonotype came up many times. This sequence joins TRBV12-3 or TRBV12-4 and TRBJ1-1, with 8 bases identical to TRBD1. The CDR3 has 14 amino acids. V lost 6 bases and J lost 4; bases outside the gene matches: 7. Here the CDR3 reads CASSLTGGVTEAFF. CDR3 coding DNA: TGTGCCAGCAGCTTAACAGGGGGGGTCACTGAAGCTTTCTTT.

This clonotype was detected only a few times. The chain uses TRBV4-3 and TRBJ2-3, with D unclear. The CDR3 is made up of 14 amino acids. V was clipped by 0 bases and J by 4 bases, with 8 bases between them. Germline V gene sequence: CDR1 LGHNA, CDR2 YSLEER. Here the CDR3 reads CASSQDRSSDTQYF. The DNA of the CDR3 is TGCGCCAGCAGCCAAGATCGAAGCTCAGATACGCAGTATTTT.

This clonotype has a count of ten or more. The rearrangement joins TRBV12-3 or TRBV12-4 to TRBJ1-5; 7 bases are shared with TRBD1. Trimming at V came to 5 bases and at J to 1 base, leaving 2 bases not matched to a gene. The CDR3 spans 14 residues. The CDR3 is CASSTGESNQPQHF. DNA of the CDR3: TGTGCCAGCAGTACAGGGGAAAGCAATCAGCCCCAGCATTTT.

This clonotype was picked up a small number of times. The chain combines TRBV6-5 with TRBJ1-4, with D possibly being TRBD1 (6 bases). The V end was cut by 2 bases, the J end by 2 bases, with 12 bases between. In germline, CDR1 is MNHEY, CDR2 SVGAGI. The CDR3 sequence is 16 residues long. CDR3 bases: TGTGCCAGCAGTTACGGGACACAGGCGACTAATGAAAAACTGTTTTTT. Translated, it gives CASSYGTQATNEKLFF.

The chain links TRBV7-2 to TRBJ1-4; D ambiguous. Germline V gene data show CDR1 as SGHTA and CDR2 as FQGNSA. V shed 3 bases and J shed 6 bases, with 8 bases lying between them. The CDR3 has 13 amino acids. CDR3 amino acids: CASSLRPDEKLFF. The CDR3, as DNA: TGTGCCAGCAGCTTGCGGCCGGATGAAAAACTGTTTTTT.

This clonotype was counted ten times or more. The CDR3 region has the DNA TGTGCCAGCCGGGGGGGTTATCAGCCCCAGCATTTT. It yields the protein CASRGGYQPQHF. The chain has TRBV12-3 or TRBV12-4 and TRBJ1-5, with D possibly TRBD1 on 5 matching bases. V dropped 8 bases and J dropped 5 bases, with 10 bases sitting between them. There are 12 residues in the CDR3.

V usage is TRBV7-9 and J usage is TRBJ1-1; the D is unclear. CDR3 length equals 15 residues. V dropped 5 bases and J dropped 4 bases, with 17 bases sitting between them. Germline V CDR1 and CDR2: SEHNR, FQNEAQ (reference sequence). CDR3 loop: CASSPQILGSTEAFF. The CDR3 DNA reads TGTGCCAGCAGCCCACAGATTTTAGGGAGCACTGAAGCTTTCTTT.

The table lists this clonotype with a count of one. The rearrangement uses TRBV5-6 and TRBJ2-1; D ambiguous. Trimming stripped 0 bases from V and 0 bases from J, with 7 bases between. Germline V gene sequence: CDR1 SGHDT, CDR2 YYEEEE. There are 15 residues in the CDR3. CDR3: CASSLDRLSYNEQFF. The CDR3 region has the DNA TGTGCCAGCAGCTTGGACAGACTCTCCTACAATGAGCAGTTCTTC.

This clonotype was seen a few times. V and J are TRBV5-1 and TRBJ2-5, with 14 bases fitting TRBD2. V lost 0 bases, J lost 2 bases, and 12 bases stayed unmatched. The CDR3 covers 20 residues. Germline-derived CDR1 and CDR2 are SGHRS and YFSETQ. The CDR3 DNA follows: TGCGCCAGCAGCTTGGTGGGACCGGGACTAGCGGGGGATCCTCAAGAGACCCAGTACTTC. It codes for CASSLVGPGLAGDPQETQYF.

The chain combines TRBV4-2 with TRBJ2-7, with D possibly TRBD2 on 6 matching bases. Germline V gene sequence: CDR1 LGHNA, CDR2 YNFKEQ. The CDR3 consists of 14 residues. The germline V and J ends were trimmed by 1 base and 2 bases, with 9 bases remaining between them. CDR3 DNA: TGTGCCAGCAGCCAAGGGCGGGGTACCTACGAGCAGTACTTC. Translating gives CASSQGRGTYEQYF.

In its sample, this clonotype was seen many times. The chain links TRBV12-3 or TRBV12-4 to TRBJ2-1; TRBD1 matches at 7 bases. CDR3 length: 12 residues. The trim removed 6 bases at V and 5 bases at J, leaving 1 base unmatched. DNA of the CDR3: TGTGCCAGCAGGACAGGGAACAATGAGCAGTTCTTC. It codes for CASRTGNNEQFF.

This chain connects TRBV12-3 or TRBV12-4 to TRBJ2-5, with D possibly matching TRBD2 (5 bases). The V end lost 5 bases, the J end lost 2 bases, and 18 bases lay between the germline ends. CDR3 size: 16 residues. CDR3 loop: CASSAGGLSLQETQYF. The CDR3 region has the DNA TGTGCCAGCAGTGCCGGCGGGCTCTCTCTTCAAGAGACCCAGTACTTC.

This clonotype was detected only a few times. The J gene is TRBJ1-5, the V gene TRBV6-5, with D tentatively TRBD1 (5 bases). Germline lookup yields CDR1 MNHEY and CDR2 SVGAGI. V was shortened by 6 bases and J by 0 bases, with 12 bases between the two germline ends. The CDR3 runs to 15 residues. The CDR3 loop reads CASRGRDNSNQPQHF. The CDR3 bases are TGTGCCAGCAGGGGACGGGATAATAGCAATCAGCCCCAGCATTTT.

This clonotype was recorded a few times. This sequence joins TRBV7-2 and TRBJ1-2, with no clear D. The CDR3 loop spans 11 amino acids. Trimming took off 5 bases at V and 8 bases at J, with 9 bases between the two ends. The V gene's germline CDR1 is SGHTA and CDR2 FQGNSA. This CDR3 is CASSPDMGYTF. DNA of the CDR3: TGTGCCAGCAGCCCCGACATGGGCTACACCTTC.

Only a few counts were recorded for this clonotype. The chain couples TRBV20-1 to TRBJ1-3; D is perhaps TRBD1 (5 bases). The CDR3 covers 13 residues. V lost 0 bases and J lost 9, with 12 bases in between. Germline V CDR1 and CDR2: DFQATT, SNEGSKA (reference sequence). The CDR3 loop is CSARDGTRSTIYF. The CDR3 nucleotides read TGCAGTGCTAGAGACGGGACTAGGAGCACCATATATTTT.

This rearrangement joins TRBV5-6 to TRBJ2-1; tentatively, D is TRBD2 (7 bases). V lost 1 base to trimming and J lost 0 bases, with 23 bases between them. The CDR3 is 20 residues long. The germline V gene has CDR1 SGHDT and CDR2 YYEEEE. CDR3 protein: CASSLRFIVGGPRSYNEQFF. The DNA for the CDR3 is TGTGCCAGCAGCTTGCGGTTTATTGTGGGGGGGCCACGCTCCTACAATGAGCAGTTCTTC.

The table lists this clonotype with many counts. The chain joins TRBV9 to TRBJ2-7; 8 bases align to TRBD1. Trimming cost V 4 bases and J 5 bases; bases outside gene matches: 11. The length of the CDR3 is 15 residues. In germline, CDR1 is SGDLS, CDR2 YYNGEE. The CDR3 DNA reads TGTGCCAGCAGCTCAGGTGGGACAGGATTCGACGAGCAGTACTTC. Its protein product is CASSSGGTGFDEQYF.

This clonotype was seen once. CDR3 in DNA: TGTGCCAGCAGTTTTCTTCGGAACCCCTGGGGAAGCTCCTACAATGAGCAGTTCTTC. Translating gives CASSFLRNPWGSSYNEQFF. The chain uses TRBV28 and TRBJ2-1; unclear D gene. The CDR3 has 19 amino acids. Trimming pared 3 bases from V and 0 bases from J, leaving 21 bases between. Germline V gives CDR1 MDHEN, CDR2 SYDVKM.

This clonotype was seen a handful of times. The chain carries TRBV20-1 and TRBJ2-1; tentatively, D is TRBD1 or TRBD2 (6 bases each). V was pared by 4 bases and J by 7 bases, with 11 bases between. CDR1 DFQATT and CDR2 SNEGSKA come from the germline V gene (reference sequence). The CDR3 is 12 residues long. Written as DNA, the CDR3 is TGCAGTGCTACTAAAGGGGGGAATGAGCAGTTCTTC. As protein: CSATKGGNEQFF.

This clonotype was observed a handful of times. The CDR3 here is CATSREGRGSNQPQHF. DNA for the CDR3: TGTGCCACCAGCAGAGAAGGGAGGGGGAGCAATCAGCCCCAGCATTTT. The chain is built from TRBV15 and TRBJ1-5; tentatively, D is TRBD1 (6 bases). The CDR3 is 16 residues long. V lost 0 bases and J lost 1, with 10 bases in between. CDR1 and CDR2 from the germline V gene are LNHNV and YYDKDF (reference sequence).